This entry features one T cell receptor beta chain sequence. The data were taken from a study of sequential checkpoint blockade in melanoma. Study-level background: First-line arms were nivolumab then ipilimumab, or the reverse, randomized 1:1. Each arm's sequence ended with maintenance nivolumab.

Only in-frame clones appear in the TCRdb table, and some are missing; sequencing was by immunoSEQ multiplex PCR. The table shows 15,000 to 20,000 clones, with 77% occurring only once. CDR1 is MNHNS, CDR2 SASEGT, per germline. This CDR3 has 15 residues. V trimming: 5 bases; J trimming: 7 bases; junction bases outside the gene matches: 10. As for treatment: randomized to nivolumab then ipilimumab (arm A) or the reverse (arm B). DNA-damaging chemotherapy had not been given to any patient beforehand. Live CD3+CD8+ CD19− CD56− cells were sorted from PBMCs. The source was CD8+ T cells sorted from blood (inferred from file names), collected from a patient given nivolumab and ipilimumab in sequence. This clonotype was sampled from a human donor with melanoma. The chain links TRBV6-1 to TRBJ1-5; TRBD1 agrees at 8 bases. CDR3 DNA: TGTGCCAGCAGTCCAGGGGCAGGGGGCGACCAGCCCCAGCATTTT. Translating gives CASSPGAGGDQPQHF.